Following are 27 T cell receptor beta chains from one sample sequenced in a study of T-cell reconstitution after alpha-beta-depleted transplantation in children. Library preparation (for TCRbeta) was performed with unique molecular identifiers. TCRdb reprocessed the PCR reads via MiXCR and lists one record per CDR3 protein. The sample includes fewer than 1 million distinct CDR3 sequences, approximately 15% of them seen just once. Sequenced here: PBMCs, mostly from graft donor cells, sampled 360 days after TCRalphabeta/CD19-depleted stem cell transplant. These receptors all come from a male patient younger than 18 who had a stem cell transplant for acute lymphoblastic leukemia, so the T cells may come from the graft donor.

CDR3 residues: CASSFGGYYNEQFF. CDR3 DNA sequence: TGCGCCAGCAGCTTTGGTGGTTACTACAATGAGCAGTTCTTC. This chain joins TRBV5-1 and TRBJ2-1; D is uncertain. The CDR3 covers 14 residues. The germline V gene has CDR1 SGHRS and CDR2 YFSETQ. V gave up 2 bases and J gave up 3 bases, with 9 bases separating them.

The gene calls are TRBV14 and TRBJ2-5; no definite D call. The CDR3 sequence is 13 residues long. With 4 bases removed from V and 4 bases from J, the gap between germline ends came to 10 bases. Germline V gene data show CDR1 as SGHDN and CDR2 as FVKESK. The CDR3 is CASSRIALETQYF. CDR3 in DNA: TGTGCCAGCAGCCGGATAGCCCTAGAGACCCAGTACTTC.

The chain has TRBV5-5 and TRBJ2-3; 8 bases map to TRBD2. Germline CDR1 SGHKS, CDR2 YYEKEE (reference sequence). Germline trimming cut 3 bases from V and 5 bases from J; bases unmatched to any gene: 2. This CDR3 comprises 13 residues. The CDR3 DNA reads as TGTGCCAGCAGCTCCCTAGCGGGAGATACGCAGTATTTT. Encoded protein: CASSSLAGDTQYF. The whole variable domain, filled in from reference TRBV5-5 and TRBJ2-3, reads DAGVTQSPTHLIKTRGQQVTLRCSPISGHKSVSWYQQVLGQGPQFIFQYYEKEERGRGNFPDRFSARQFPNYSSELNVNALLLGDSALYLCASSSLAGDTQYFGPGTRLTVL.

This clonotype was detected a few times. The chain links TRBV27 to TRBJ2-5; D not resolved. The CDR3 loop spans 13 amino acids. The V gene lost 2 bases and the J gene lost 7 bases, with 11 bases spanning the gap. Germline V gene sequence: CDR1 MNHEY, CDR2 SMNVEV (reference sequence). The CDR3, as DNA: TGTGCCAGCAGTTTAAGAGTCGGTTCGACCCAGTACTTC. It codes for CASSLRVGSTQYF.

This clonotype was seen a handful of times. The gene calls are TRBV9 and TRBJ2-6; 7 nucleotides match TRBD1. V shed 4 bases, J shed 13 bases, and the junction held 5 bases outside the gene matches. Germline V gives CDR1 SGDLS, CDR2 YYNGEE. This CDR3 contains 12 residues. Here the CDR3 reads CASSKDRLVLTF. CDR3 coding DNA: TGTGCCAGCAGCAAGGACAGGTTGGTCCTGACTTTC.

The chain carries TRBV20-1 and TRBJ2-3; tentative D call: TRBD1 (6 bases). Germline V gene lookup returns CDR1 DFQATT and CDR2 SNEGSKA (reference sequence). V was pared by 8 bases and J by 6 bases, with 18 bases between. This CDR3 contains 13 residues. CDR3 nucleotides: TGCAGTCCCGGACAGAACCCAAGGGATACGCAGTATTTT. Protein product: CSPGQNPRDTQYF.

This clonotype was seen more than once but under ten times. The chain carries TRBV7-2 and TRBJ2-7; TRBD2 is a possible D gene (5 bases). The germline CDR1 and CDR2 sequences are SGHTA and FQGNSA. Trimming took 4 bases from V and 0 from J, leaving 13 bases between them. The CDR3 is made up of 15 amino acids. In DNA form, the CDR3 reads TGTGCCAGCAGCTCCCCTGTGACTAACTCCTACGAGCAGTACTTC. Translating it yields CASSSPVTNSYEQYF.

This clonotype was counted only a few times. This chain links TRBV29-1 with TRBJ2-7; D might be TRBD2 (6 bases). This CDR3 has 10 amino acids. CDR1 is SQVTM, CDR2 ANQGSEA, per germline. V lost 4 bases to trimming and J lost 6 bases, with 7 bases between them. The CDR3 is CSVVGGEQYF. The DNA of the CDR3 is TGCAGCGTTGTGGGAGGCGAGCAGTACTTC.

This CDR3 is CASSPSGLGAEGYF. The CDR3, as DNA: TGTGCCAGCTCACCATCCGGGTTGGGGGCTGAAGGGTACTTC. The V and J genes are TRBV18 and TRBJ2-7; possibly TRBD1 for D (6 bases). The CDR3 is made up of 14 amino acids. Trimming took off 2 bases at V and 12 bases at J, with 20 bases between the two ends. The germline CDR1 and CDR2 sequences are KGHSH and LQKENI. The complete variable domain, with remaining parts taken from reference TRBV18 and TRBJ2-7, reads NAGVMQNPRHLVRRRGQEARLRCSPMKGHSHVYWYRQLPEEGLKFMVYLQKENIIDESGMPKERFSAEFPKEGPSILRIQQVVRGDSAAYFCASSPSGLGAEGYFGPGTRLTVT.

This clonotype showed up many times. The gene calls are TRBV20-1 and TRBJ1-5; no clear D. The germline V and J ends were trimmed by 6 bases and 0 bases, with 18 bases remaining between them. The CDR3 has 16 amino acids. Per the germline V gene, CDR1 is DFQATT and CDR2 is SNEGSKA (reference sequence). In DNA, the CDR3 is TGCAGTGCCACCAACAGAGAACAATATAGCAATCAGCCCCAGCATTTT. Translated, it gives CSATNREQYSNQPQHF.

This clonotype came up a few times. V usage is TRBV20-1 and J usage is TRBJ2-5; 10 positions match TRBD1. Losses at the gene ends were 2 bases for V and 3 bases for J; bases not matched to a gene: 3. CDR1 DFQATT and CDR2 SNEGSKA come from the germline V gene (reference sequence). The CDR3 length is 14 residues. The CDR3 loop is CSARRDRGKETQYF. CDR3 sequence (DNA): TGCAGTGCTAGACGGGACAGGGGCAAAGAGACCCAGTACTTC.

V is TRBV7-3 and J is TRBJ2-3; TRBD1 matches at 9 bases. Germline trimming cut 2 bases from V and 4 bases from J; bases unmatched to any gene: 4. The CDR3 has 15 amino acids. CDR1 and CDR2 (germline): SGHTA, FQGTGA. CDR3 DNA sequence: TGTGCCAGCAGCTTAGGGACAGGGAGTGCAGATACGCAGTATTTT. Translation: CASSLGTGSADTQYF.

This clonotype was counted ten times or more. V and J are TRBV12-3 or TRBV12-4 and TRBJ2-7; TRBD1 is a possible D gene (5 bases). Trimming took 6 bases from V and 0 from J, leaving 21 bases between them. The CDR3 totals 17 residues. CDR3 amino acids: CASSRNPRVVSSYEQYF. The CDR3 coding sequence is TGTGCCAGCAGCCGAAACCCCAGGGTTGTGAGCTCCTACGAGCAGTACTTC.

The chain joins TRBV29-1 to TRBJ2-5; D may be TRBD1 (6 bases). The CDR3 is 14 residues long. V was trimmed by 7 bases and J by 5 bases, leaving 20 bases between them. Germline V gene lookup returns CDR1 SQVTM and CDR2 ANQGSEA. CDR3 DNA: TGCAGCGCCGGAGGAACAGGGTCGGGGGAGACCCAGTACTTC. This encodes CSAGGTGSGETQYF.

This clonotype was counted between two and nine times. J is TRBJ2-1 and V is TRBV4-2, with 9 bases fitting TRBD2. This CDR3 has 16 residues. Germline V gene data show CDR1 as LGHNA and CDR2 as YNFKEQ. Trimming removed 2 bases from V and 4 bases from J; junction bases left unmatched: 6. The chain's CDR3 is CASSQQSGRPYNEQFF. The CDR3 nucleotides are TGTGCCAGCAGCCAACAGAGCGGGAGGCCTTACAATGAGCAGTTCTTC.

This chain links TRBV11-1 with TRBJ2-6, with D possibly called TRBD1 or TRBD2 (5 bases each). Trimming pared 2 bases from V and 0 bases from J, leaving 14 bases between. The germline CDR1 and CDR2 sequences are SGHAT and FQDESV (reference sequence). CDR3 length: 18 amino acids. CDR3 coding DNA: TGTGCCAGCAGCTTACGCTGGGACCCCCTCTCTGGGGCCAACGTCCTGACTTTC. Encoded protein: CASSLRWDPLSGANVLTF.

This chain links TRBV7-9 with TRBJ2-1, with D possibly TRBD1 on 5 matching bases. From germline, CDR1 is SEHNR and CDR2 FQNEAQ (reference sequence). Trimming removed 5 bases at V and 0 bases at J, with 17 bases between. The CDR3 is 17 amino acids. CDR3 region: CASSRPSSRGSYNEQFF. The CDR3 DNA reads TGTGCCAGCAGCCGTCCCTCTTCTAGGGGCTCCTACAATGAGCAGTTCTTC.

J is TRBJ2-7 and V is TRBV7-8; maybe TRBD1 (6 bases). Germline V gene lookup returns CDR1 SGHVS and CDR2 FQNEAQ. V lost 3 bases, J lost 2 bases, and 17 bases lay in between. CDR3 size: 16 residues. Written as DNA, the CDR3 is TGTGCCAGCAGCTTTTGGCGGACAGCCATAACCTACGAGCAGTACTTC. It specifies CASSFWRTAITYEQYF.

This clonotype was counted many times. The chain employs TRBV27 and TRBJ1-1; D might be TRBD1 (5 bases). Germline values: CDR1 MNHEY, CDR2 SMNVEV (reference sequence). The CDR3 is 13 amino acids. V lost 6 bases, J lost 0 bases, and 8 bases lay in between. The CDR3 DNA reads as TGTGCCAGCAGCGGACATTTGAACACTGAAGCTTTCTTT. Its protein is CASSGHLNTEAFF.

This clonotype was recorded a few times. V gene TRBV29-1 combines with J gene TRBJ2-1; 7 nucleotides align to TRBD1. The germline CDR1 and CDR2 sequences are SQVTM and ANQGSEA. The junction had 9 bases not matched to a gene; V was cut back by 7 bases and J by 0 bases. The CDR3 spans 15 residues. CDR3 in amino acids: CSAGQARSSYNEQFF. CDR3 DNA: TGCAGCGCCGGACAGGCCCGAAGCTCCTACAATGAGCAGTTCTTC.

A few counts support this clonotype. This chain connects TRBV6-5 to TRBJ2-1; 8 bases match TRBD2. V was pared by 0 bases and J by 9 bases, with 19 bases of the junction left unmatched. The germline CDR1 and CDR2 sequences are MNHEY and SVGAGI. The CDR3 extends over 19 amino acids. CDR3 sequence: CASSYSQVFSGNAVGEQFF. In DNA form, the CDR3 reads TGTGCCAGCAGTTACTCGCAGGTGTTTAGCGGGAACGCAGTGGGTGAGCAGTTCTTC.

This clonotype has more than one count but fewer than ten. The chain carries TRBV20-1 and TRBJ1-5, with 7 bases that match TRBD1. Germline assignment: CDR1 DFQATT and CDR2 SNEGSKA (reference sequence). The CDR3 is 16 residues long. The junction had 17 bases not matched to a gene; V was cut back by 7 bases and J by 5 bases. The CDR3 bases are TGCAGTGTGCCCCCCCCTTCGCAGGGGGGCCATCAGCCCCAGCATTTT. It codes for CSVPPPSQGGHQPQHF.

The chain employs TRBV5-1 and TRBJ1-6; TRBD1 matches at 8 bases. The ends lost 2 bases at V and 9 bases at J; junction bases unmatched: 4. Germline lookup yields CDR1 SGHRS and CDR2 YFSETQ. The CDR3 totals 14 residues. Here the CDR3 reads CASSFDRGGSPLHF. The CDR3 bases are TGCGCCAGCAGCTTCGACAGGGGAGGTTCACCCCTCCACTTT.

This clonotype was observed a handful of times. The chain uses TRBV7-2 and TRBJ2-7, with D maybe TRBD1 (6 bases). The CDR3 consists of 16 residues. V was pared by 4 bases and J by 5 bases, with 21 bases between. CDR1 SGHTA and CDR2 FQGNSA come from the germline V gene. CDR3 nucleotide sequence: TGTGCCAGCAGCTCCTTACTTACAGGGTTAAGAAACGAGCAGTACTTC. This sequence encodes CASSSLLTGLRNEQYF.

This clonotype has just a few counts. The rearrangement uses TRBV6-1 and TRBJ2-5, with D perhaps TRBD1 (6 bases). V lost 1 base to trimming and J lost 1 base, with 7 bases between them. This CDR3 has 14 residues. Germline V gene lookup returns CDR1 MNHNS and CDR2 SASEGT. CDR3 residues: CASSEDRVQETQYF. CDR3 coding DNA: TGTGCCAGCAGTGAAGACAGGGTCCAAGAGACCCAGTACTTC.

The chain carries TRBV11-3 and TRBJ2-5, with TRBD1 matching 12 bases. This CDR3 region has 15 residues. V was clipped by 5 bases and J by 7 bases; unmatched bases: 8. Per the germline V gene, CDR1 is SGHNT and CDR2 is YENEEA. The CDR3 bases are TGTGCCAGCAGCCCACCGGGACAGGGGGCAAGGACCCAGTACTTC. It codes for CASSPPGQGARTQYF.

The chain couples TRBV29-1 to TRBJ2-2; D unresolved. The CDR3 covers 15 residues. CDR1 is SQVTM, CDR2 ANQGSEA, per germline. V was cut by 4 bases and J by 0 bases, with 12 bases left in between. The CDR3 nucleotides are TGCAGCGTTGCCCGAAACCCAACGAACACCGGGGAGCTGTTTTTT. Translated: CSVARNPTNTGELFF.